This TCR beta chain was recorded in a study of Ad26.COV2.S vaccination and SARS-CoV-2 variants. Study overall: Administration of Ad26.COV2.S was intramuscular, either once or twice 56 days apart.

Profiled with immunoSEQ multiplex PCR; TCRdb holds only in-frame clones, not every one. The profile shows about 680,000 clones, roughly 90% of them singletons. V gave up 3 bases and J gave up 4 bases, with 7 bases separating them. The CDR3 loop spans 11 amino acids. Germline values: CDR1 DFQATT, CDR2 SNEGSKA (reference sequence). As for treatment: around 19 received Ad26.COV2.S at low or high dose, single or two shots; roughly five received placebo; per-sample allocation not given. Sampling happened 63 days after the first vaccine or placebo injection. Sequencing used peripheral blood, obtained in a trial of Ad26.COV2.S vaccine versus placebo. The gene calls are TRBV20-1 and TRBJ2-7; no definite D call. The receptor was derived from a person between 18 and 60 years old who received the Ad26.COV2.S COVID-19 vaccine or a placebo. CDR3 residues: CSASEEYEQYF. The CDR3 DNA reads TGCAGTGCTAGTGAAGAGTACGAGCAGTACTTC.